These 24 T cell receptor beta chains came from one sample sequenced in a study of cytomegalovirus exposure and HLA in healthy donors (dated by TCRdb to about 2017). The library was prepared using the immunoSEQ multiplex PCR assay. The multiplex PCR relied on a mix of 60 forward primers for TCR Vbeta segments and 13 reverse primers for TCR Jbeta segments. In its TCRdb copy, this immuneACCESS table keeps in-frame sequences only and misses some clones. Where compared with another copy, unresolved V genes explain less than half of these, and the others have no known cause. In all, the sample holds around 160,000 clones, and roughly 80% of those were seen once. The top ten clones comprise around 2% of the sample. Input material: PBMCs. These receptors were obtained from a human donor in good health.

The chain is built from TRBV7-6 and TRBJ2-7; TRBD1 matches at 7 bases. The length of the CDR3 is 15 residues. The germline V gene has CDR1 SGHVS and CDR2 FNYEAQ. J was trimmed by 0 bases and V by 1 base; bases with no gene match: 3. Here the CDR3 DNA reads TGTGCCAGCAGCTTAGGGACAGGACTCTCCTACGAGCAGTACTTC. Residues: CASSLGTGLSYEQYF.

In its sample, this clone was seen once. V gene TRBV23-1 combines with J gene TRBJ1-3; a weak D match, TRBD1 (5 bases). TRBV23-1 is known as an ORF, though its function is uncertain. CDR3 length: 17 residues. Trimming shortened V by 5 bases and J by 0 bases, and 17 bases separated the two germline ends. CDR3 amino acids: CASSETGTSCSGNTIYF. In DNA, the CDR3 is TGCGCCAGCAGTGAAACCGGGACTTCCTGCTCTGGAAACACCATATATTTT.

The chain combines TRBV29-1 with TRBJ1-4, with a weak D call TRBD1 (6 bases). Deletions cut 4 bases from V and 2 bases from J, with 8 bases between. There are 13 residues in the CDR3. Germline CDR1 is SQVTM and CDR2 is ANQGSEA. CDR3 nucleotides: TGCAGCGTTGCAGGGGCCACTAATGAAAAACTGTTTTTT. Translating it yields CSVAGATNEKLFF.

The rearrangement links TRBV7-2 to TRBJ2-7; D possibly corresponds to TRBD2 (7 bases). Germline V CDR1 and CDR2: SGHTA, FQGNSA. The V gene lost 4 bases and the J gene lost 1 base, with 14 bases spanning the gap. This CDR3 comprises 15 residues. CDR3 sequence reads: CASSSMGGASYEQYF. In DNA, the CDR3 is TGTGCCAGCAGCTCAATGGGGGGGGCTTCCTACGAGCAGTACTTC.

The rearrangement links TRBV29-1 to TRBJ2-5, with TRBD2 matching 8 bases. The germline CDR1 and CDR2 sequences are SQVTM and ANQGSEA. The CDR3 loop spans 15 amino acids. Trimming took 0 bases from V and 11 from J; bases not matched to a gene: 14. CDR3 nucleotides: TGCAGCGTTGAAGAAGAAGGTGGCGGGGGGTCGGAGCAGTACTTC. Protein: CSVEEEGGGGSEQYF. Full variable domain (outside the CDR3, taken from reference TRBV29-1 and TRBJ2-5): SAVISQKPSRDICQRGTSLTIQCQVDSQVTMMFWYRQQPGQSLTLIATANQGSEATYESGFVIDKFPISRPNLTFSTLTVSNMSPEDSSIYLCSVEEEGGGGSEQYFGPGTRLLVL.

This clone was seen only a few times. The V call is TRBV23-1, the J call TRBJ1-5; a possible D gene is TRBD1 (5 bases). TRBV23-1 is reported as an ORF; its role is uncertain. Trimming stripped 0 bases from V and 8 bases from J, with 11 bases between. This CDR3 is built from 14 residues. CDR3 protein: CASSQSTDTKPQHF. For the CDR3, the DNA is TGCGCCAGCAGTCAATCAACGGACACGAAGCCCCAGCATTTT.

This clone was seen more than once but under ten times. The chain couples TRBV7-2 to TRBJ1-5; TRBD1 aligns across 11 bases. Per the germline V gene, CDR1 is SGHTA and CDR2 is FQGNSA. V gave up 5 bases and J gave up 4 bases; unmatched junction bases: 7. The CDR3 spans 16 residues. The CDR3 reads CASSPGQGARNQPQHF. CDR3 sequence (DNA): TGTGCCAGCAGCCCCGGACAGGGGGCGCGGAATCAGCCCCAGCATTTT.

The V call is TRBV11-2, the J call TRBJ2-3; maybe TRBD1 (6 bases). The germline V gene has CDR1 SGHAT and CDR2 FQNNGV. The CDR3 covers 14 residues. V lost 5 bases and J 2 bases, leaving 11 bases between the germline ends. CDR3 DNA: TGTGCCAGCAGCGTGGACAGAAACACAGATACGCAGTATTTT. Its translation is CASSVDRNTDTQYF. The full variable domain, in which reference TRBV11-2 and TRBJ2-3 provide the parts outside the CDR3, is EAGVAQSPRYKIIEKRQSVAFWCNPISGHATLYWYQQILGQGPKLLIQFQNNGVVDDSQLPKDRFSAERLKGVDSTLKIQPAKLEDSAVYLCASSVDRNTDTQYFGPGTRLTVL.

The chain recombines TRBV10-3 with TRBJ2-3; 10 bases line up with TRBD2. There are 19 residues in the CDR3. Unmatched junction bases numbered 9, after V lost 0 bases and J lost 0 bases. Germline lookup yields CDR1 ENHRY and CDR2 SYGVKD. The CDR3 nucleotides read TGTGCCATCAGTGAGTCCAGCGGGGGGGCCGGTCTTAGCACAGATACGCAGTATTTT. Translation gives CAISESSGGAGLSTDTQYF.

The chain employs TRBV6-5 and TRBJ1-2, with 9 bases fitting TRBD1. V dropped 2 bases and J dropped 8; count of bases not matched to a gene: 9. Germline loops: CDR1 MNHEY, CDR2 SVGAGI. The CDR3 runs to 15 residues. The CDR3 loop is CASSYDFWTGEGYTF. The CDR3 coding sequence is TGTGCCAGCAGTTACGACTTCTGGACAGGGGAAGGCTACACCTTC.

The V call is TRBV4-3, the J call TRBJ2-1; weak D call: TRBD1 (5 bases). The V and J ends lost 4 bases and 6 bases respectively, with 10 bases between them. CDR1 LGHNA and CDR2 YSLEER come from the germline V gene. The CDR3 has 13 amino acids. CDR3 sequence: CASSRSGANEQFF. The CDR3, as DNA: TGCGCCAGCAGCCGCAGTGGGGCCAATGAGCAGTTCTTC.

The chain uses TRBV13 and TRBJ1-2; D possibly corresponds to TRBD1 (6 bases). Germline V CDR1 and CDR2: PRHDT, FYEKMQ (reference sequence). This CDR3 comprises 12 residues. The V end lost 4 bases, the J end lost 8 bases, and 11 bases lay between the germline ends. The CDR3 here is CASSSQGYGYTF. In nucleotides, the CDR3 is TGTGCCAGCAGCTCACAGGGTTACGGCTACACCTTC.

This clone was seen once. The rearrangement joins TRBV6-5 to TRBJ1-5, with D hard to call. Germline V lookup: CDR1 MNHEY, CDR2 SVGAGI. CDR3 length: 14 amino acids. V lost 1 base and J lost 5, with 9 bases in between. Here the CDR3 DNA reads TGTGCCAGCAGTTACTTGGGAGCACATCAGCCCCAGCATTTT. Its protein is CASSYLGAHQPQHF.

J is TRBJ2-7 and V is TRBV7-8; 10 bases are a match to TRBD1. Germline V gene data show CDR1 as SGHVS and CDR2 as FQNEAQ. V was pared by 1 base and J by 3 bases, with 3 bases of the junction left unmatched. This CDR3 has 15 residues. The DNA for the CDR3 is TGTGCCAGCAGCTTAGGTGGGACAGGGGTCTACGAGCAGTACTTC. Its translation: CASSLGGTGVYEQYF.

This chain connects TRBV6-6 to TRBJ1-6; the D gene is possibly TRBD1 (5 bases). Trimming removed 8 bases from V and 9 bases from J, with 8 bases in between. The CDR3 covers 11 residues. Germline CDR1 is MNHNY and CDR2 is SVGAGI (reference sequence). In DNA, the CDR3 is TGTGCCAGCGGCGGGACTTCACCCCTCCACTTT. Its protein is CASGGTSPLHF.

The count of this clone is one. This chain joins TRBV19 and TRBJ2-3; 13 positions agree with TRBD2. V was pared by 6 bases and J by 0 bases, with 3 bases of the junction left unmatched. The germline CDR1 and CDR2 sequences are LNHDA and SQIVND (reference sequence). The CDR3 covers 16 residues. This chain's CDR3 is CASRPGLAGSTDTQYF. As DNA, the CDR3 is TGTGCCAGTAGGCCGGGACTAGCGGGGAGCACAGATACGCAGTATTTT.

This chain uses TRBV2 with TRBJ1-1, with D possibly TRBD1 on 5 matching bases. The CDR3 covers 13 residues. Trimming left V 6 bases short and J 2 bases short, with 10 bases between. Germline CDR1 is SNHLY and CDR2 is FYNNEI. The CDR3 sequence is CASRGDSNTEAFF. In DNA, the CDR3 is TGTGCCAGCAGAGGGGACTCAAACACTGAAGCTTTCTTT.

This clone was counted between two and nine times. The chain uses TRBV9 and TRBJ1-1, with D possibly TRBD1 on 6 matching bases. CDR1 and CDR2 from the germline V gene are SGDLS and YYNGEE. The CDR3 covers 15 residues. V was cut by 2 bases and J by 1 base, with 12 bases left in between. CDR3 loop: CASSVKDSGNTEAFF. In nucleotides, the CDR3 is TGTGCCAGCAGCGTCAAGGACAGCGGGAACACTGAAGCTTTCTTT.

V and J are TRBV6-6 and TRBJ2-3, with TRBD2 identical over 8 bases. Germline CDR1 is MNHNY and CDR2 is SVGAGI (reference sequence). The CDR3 has 15 residues. Trimming removed 5 bases from V and 1 base from J; junction bases left unmatched: 5. The CDR3 DNA follows: TGTGCCAGCAGTCGTGCGGGGGGTCGCACAGATACGCAGTATTTT. Amino acids: CASSRAGGRTDTQYF.

V gene TRBV27 combines with J gene TRBJ2-5, with D possibly being TRBD2 (6 bases). Trimming shortened V by 3 bases and J by 11 bases, and 13 bases separated the two germline ends. This CDR3 contains 12 residues. The germline V gene encodes CDR1 MNHEY and CDR2 SMNVEV (reference sequence). In DNA, the CDR3 is TGTGCCAGCAGTTTCATCGGGGAGGAGCAGTACTTC. Translated, it gives CASSFIGEEQYF.

The genes are TRBV27 and TRBJ2-2; weak D call: TRBD2 (6 bases). The CDR3 length is 14 residues. The V gene's germline CDR1 is MNHEY and CDR2 SMNVEV (reference sequence). Trimming removed 5 bases from V and 5 bases from J, with 12 bases in between. CDR3 DNA: TGTGCCAGCAGTGGGACCGGGGGTACCGGGGAGCTGTTTTTT. Translated: CASSGTGGTGELFF.

The chain recombines TRBV7-2 with TRBJ2-2; tentatively, D is TRBD1 (7 bases). CDR1 and CDR2 from the germline V gene are SGHTA and FQGNSA. The length of the CDR3 is 17 residues. V was cut by 3 bases and J by 5 bases, with 19 bases left in between. CDR3 sequence: CASSFPAGGRKTGELFF. The CDR3 bases are TGTGCCAGCAGCTTCCCGGCAGGGGGGCGCAAAACCGGGGAGCTGTTTTTT.

The count of this clone is one. This chain links TRBV7-2 with TRBJ1-1; D may be TRBD1 (6 bases). This CDR3 is 15 amino acids long. Germline lookup yields CDR1 SGHTA and CDR2 FQGNSA. V gave up 3 bases and J gave up 0 bases, with 11 bases separating them. CDR3 region: CASSFWGLVNTEAFF. The CDR3 bases are TGTGCCAGCAGCTTCTGGGGGCTTGTGAACACTGAAGCTTTCTTT.

This chain links TRBV19 with TRBJ1-1; D is possibly TRBD1 (5 bases). This CDR3 region has 15 residues. CDR1 is LNHDA and CDR2 is SQIVND in the germline V gene (reference sequence). The ends were cut back, 3 bases at V and 6 bases at J, with 17 bases in the middle. CDR3 coding DNA: TGTGCCAGTAGTATCACCGTCGGACAAGGACCTGAAGCTTTCTTT. Its translation: CASSITVGQGPEAFF.